The next 2 T cell receptor beta chains were all read from a single sample in a study of neurological immune-mediated disorders. One entry per CDR3 protein, called by TCRdb with MiXCR from the 5' RACE reads. The data show 55,000 to 75,000 distinct CDR3 sequences, 2% to 2.5% seen once. Sequenced: PBMCs. The receptors derive from a man over 45 with multiple sclerosis.

Many counts were recorded for this clonotype. The chain couples TRBV3-1 to TRBJ2-5; D unresolved. The CDR3 runs 13 residues. Germline V gives CDR1 LGHDT, CDR2 YNNKEL (reference sequence). Deletions cut 1 base from V and 1 base from J, with 4 bases between. The CDR3 protein is CASSQGTQETQYF. For the CDR3, the DNA is TGTGCCAGCAGCCAAGGGACCCAAGAGACCCAGTACTTC.

This clonotype came up many times. V usage is TRBV20-1 and J usage is TRBJ2-1; 7 bases agree with TRBD2. Germline CDR1 DFQATT, CDR2 SNEGSKA (reference sequence). Trimming at V came to 6 bases and at J to 0 bases, leaving 8 bases not matched to a gene. The length of the CDR3 is 15 residues. Here the CDR3 DNA reads TGCAGTGCCACATCCGGGGGGAGCTCCTACAATGAGCAGTTCTTC. This translates into CSATSGGSSYNEQFF.